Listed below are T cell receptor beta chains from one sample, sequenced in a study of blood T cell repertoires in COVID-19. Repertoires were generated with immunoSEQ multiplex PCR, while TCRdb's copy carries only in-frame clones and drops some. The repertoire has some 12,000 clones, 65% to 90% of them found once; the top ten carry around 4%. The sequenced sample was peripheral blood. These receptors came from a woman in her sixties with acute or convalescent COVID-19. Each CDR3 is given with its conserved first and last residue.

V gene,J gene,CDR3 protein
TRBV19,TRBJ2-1,CASSIKFNLFGTSGGIEQFF
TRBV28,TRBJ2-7,CASSSPGQSYEQYF
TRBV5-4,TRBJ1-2,CASSLQGSGGYTF
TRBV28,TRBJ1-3,CASRASGNTIYF
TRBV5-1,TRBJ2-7,CASGKGAAYEQYF
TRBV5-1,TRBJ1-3,CASSLVGYGNTIYF
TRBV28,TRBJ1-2,CASSQTNRGPGGYGYTF
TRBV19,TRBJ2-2,CASSIMEGTGELFF
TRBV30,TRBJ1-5,CAWRVTGLGGQPQHF
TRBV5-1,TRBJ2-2,CASSVDSPTGELFF
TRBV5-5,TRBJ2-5,CASSFWAGQETQYF